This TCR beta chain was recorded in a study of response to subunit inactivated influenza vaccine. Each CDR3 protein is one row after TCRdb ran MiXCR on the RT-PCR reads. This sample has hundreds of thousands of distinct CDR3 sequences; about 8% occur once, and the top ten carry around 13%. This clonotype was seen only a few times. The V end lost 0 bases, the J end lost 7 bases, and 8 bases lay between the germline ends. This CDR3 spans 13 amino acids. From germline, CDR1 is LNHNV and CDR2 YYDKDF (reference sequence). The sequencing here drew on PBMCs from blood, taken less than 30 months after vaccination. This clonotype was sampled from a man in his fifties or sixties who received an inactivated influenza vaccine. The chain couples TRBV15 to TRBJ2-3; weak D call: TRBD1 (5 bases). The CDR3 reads CATSRDKGYTQYF. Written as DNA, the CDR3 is TGTGCCACCAGCAGAGATAAGGGGTATACGCAGTATTTT.